This entry features one TCR beta chain sequence. This clone has a handful of counts. The specificity of this receptor is unknown. No much larger clone is present one base from it, and per-base qualities are unavailable. Library method: the immunoSEQ multiplex PCR assay. A mixture of 60 forward primers for TCR Vbeta segments and 13 reverse primers for TCR Jbeta segments was used in the multiplex PCR. The CDR3 region of rearranged TCR beta genes was amplified from genomic DNA by a multiplex PCR assay. The Illumina HiSeq System was used to sequence the amplified TCR beta libraries as 87-base-pair reads. As for the original processing: Across the 600 to 700 repertoires, a later analysis counted around 80 million unique TCR beta chains, 9.5 million to 12 million of which were shared by at least two donors. A nearest-neighbor algorithm error-corrected the raw reads and collapsed the reads into unique sequences, merging closely related sequences to remove PCR and sequencing errors. To assign V, D and J gene segments, CDR3 sequences were aligned to IMGT reference sequences. Each retained sequence needed at least a six-nucleotide match to both a V gene segment and a J gene segment. Rearrangements were called productive when the CDR3 lacked stop codons and stayed in frame with V and J; all others were non-productive. Following IMGT convention, CDR3 was defined as the stretch from the second conserved V-encoded cysteine to the conserved J-encoded phenylalanine. In an earlier analysis of 550 to 650 of the donors, sequences lacking an unambiguous match to a single V gene segment were excluded. An earlier analysis of 500 to 600 of the donors classified V segments as functional when productive rearrangements were above 56.7% and as segregating when the standard deviation between donors was above 5%. A statistical classification framework was built to diagnose cytomegalovirus status from the catalog of TCR beta chain sequences. In a later analysis, TCR nucleotide sequences were compared against IMGT/GENE-DB human TR gene sequences so that V and J genes could be assigned. The TCRdist pipeline was used in a later analysis to assign CDR3 sequences and most-parsimonious VDJ recombination scenarios. In a later analysis, every TCR beta chain was defined by the combination of its CDR3 amino acid sequence and its V-gene family, and reads without a unique V-gene family were dropped. A later analysis removed 592 highly shared, low-generation-probability nucleotide sequences to deal with suspected cross-contamination and a sequencing artifact. For each public chain, a later analysis derived a clonal expansion index from normalized ranks of inferred template counts within each repertoire. A later analysis computed generation probabilities with a VDJ recombination model fitted to out-of-frame rearrangements, and checked the results against IGoR. Hypergeometric tests were used in a later analysis to score TCR-TCR, TCR-HLA and TCR-CMV co-occurrence, with a repertoire-size bias correction applied to the TCR pairs. In a later analysis, false discovery rates were estimated by permuting HLA or CMV assignments 20 times. In a later analysis, co-occurring TCRs were grouped using DBSCAN, and TCRdist sequence similarity was added for clustering within HLA-allele-positive subsets. Co-occurrence clustering excluded repertoires with fewer than 30,000 or more than 120,000 public chains, plus five with anomalous nucleotide sharing. The table comes from immuneACCESS by way of TCRdb, which keeps in-frame sequences with V and J called. Part of the clones is missing from these tables; in studies checked, under half for an unresolved V gene and the rest for unknown reasons. V, J and clone size were drawn from that table, and D and trimming were deduced from the DNA. This sample gives around 140,000 clones in total; approximately 80% of them show up just once. Jointly, the top ten make up about 1.5% of the sample.

The data belong to a study of cytomegalovirus exposure and HLA in healthy donors (dated by TCRdb to about 2017). Describing the broader study: According to an earlier analysis of several hundred of the donors, about 190 million T cells yielded over 100 million unique TCR beta sequences and more than 250 Gb of sequence data. Of the approximately 400 genotyped donors, approximately 80% fell in the genetic ancestry cluster associated with self-reported Caucasian donors. Typing coverage differed by locus: A, B, C, DRB1 and DQB1 were typed in about 629-630 donors, DQA1 in about 560, DPA1 in approximately 600, and DPB1 in around 490. In addition to the first cohort of 500 to 850 subjects, a separate validation cohort of 120 different subjects was used. In an earlier analysis of 587 of the donors, high-throughput TCR beta sequencing was used to judge whether each TCR beta V gene segment behaved as functional or pseudogenic. The study profiled the T cell repertoires of 550 to 700 subjects by immunosequencing and related them to cytomegalovirus serostatus. All discovery cohort repertoires had been generated on a single sequencing platform. Across approximately 400 genotyped donors of the cohort, an average of roughly 250,000 unique TCR beta nucleotide sequences per donor were sequenced, and around 20% of those sequences were non-productive. Genome-wide SNP genotypes for about 55% of the 666 donors were used in a later genetic analysis, which treated that subset as a discovery cohort. Donor age, sex, ethnicity and CMV serostatus were compiled alongside the repertoire data. In the later analysis, no new phenotypic data were used to find candidate immune exposures; instead, reliance was placed on TCR beta sequences and their occurrence across donors. High-throughput TCR immunosequencing, statistical association of individual TCRs with disease status, and machine learning were combined to predict cytomegalovirus infection status. Roughly 300 gigabases of sequencing data and some 85 million unique TCR sequences were included in an early release covering several hundred HLA-typed donors. HLA typing included class I and class II loci at four-digit resolution. In a later analysis, previously published TCR beta repertoires from some 640 donors were re-analyzed and high-resolution HLA genotyping was added so that TCR occurrence patterns could be studied. Roughly five DR-DQ haplotypes were handled as single units for association and clustering because linkage in the cohort was strong. The aim of the study was to test whether cataloging public T cell receptors could identify signatures of past pathogen exposure.

Results the study describes overall, beyond this receptor: Because counts were too low, about 15 rarely observed V segments, including chromosome 9 orphons, were left out of the earlier analysis of over 550 of the donors. Because the 87-base-pair reads could not distinguish some IMGT-functional V segments, including TRBV6-2 and TRBV6-3, those segments were excluded. Across donors, most TCR sequences were observed very rarely, whereas some public TCRs were present in many individuals. A further reported finding was that TCR beta sequences accurately predicted the HLA-A and HLA-B alleles for most subjects in the first cohort. The authors suggested that the approach could potentially be generalized to other disease states and immunological phenotypes. A few of the identified cytomegalovirus-associated TCR beta chains were confirmed in vitro to be specific for cytomegalovirus antigens. A cluster of highly shared sequence variants was judged likely to represent a technical artifact of the sequencing pipeline. Linkage disequilibrium might explain the correlated functional status among segregating V segments, but an unknown experimental factor could not be ruled out. An association between a missense DCLRE1C variant and V-gene and J-gene trimming of TCR beta chains was found in a later genetic analysis and replicated in an independent cohort. In both the original and validation cohorts, the classifier was reported to diagnose cytomegalovirus status with high specificity and sensitivity. The presence/absence analyses assumed that sequencing depth was roughly uniform across donors, and that assumption may not be true. A later genetic analysis reported fewer N-insertions in productive TCRs among donors in an Asian-associated ancestry cluster than the approximately 700-donor mean. Strong co-occurrence of HLA alleles, especially DR and DQ, made assigning TCR associations to individual alleles difficult. In a later analysis, HLA-associated TCR beta chains were found to be more clonally expanded and to have lower generation probabilities than equally common non-associated chains. In a later analysis, several top co-occurrence clusters were reported to appear linked to parvovirus B19, influenza, CMV and Epstein-Barr virus. In a later analysis, most CMV-associated TCR beta chains were found to appear HLA-restricted, with HLA associations seemingly driven largely by CMV exposure. Immune exposure information for the cohort was limited to CMV serostatus. According to a later analysis, TCR association rates differed among HLA loci, with DRB1 alleles showing the most associated TCRs and HLA-C alleles showing the fewest. At a false discovery rate of 0.05, a later analysis linked approximately 18,000 TCR beta sequences to specific HLA alleles. Because some donors lacked HLA typing at each locus, the association tests relied only on the typed subset. In an earlier analysis of about 600 of the donors, most TCR beta V segments appeared in productive rearrangements about 90% or about 30% of the time, broadly matching IMGT annotations. In this cohort, only TCR beta chains were sequenced, and detectable features were limited by the absence of alpha or paired-chain data. A total of about 150 TCR beta chains were listed by the study as associated with cytomegalovirus.

The cohort comprised some 730 healthy bone marrow donors. Cohort members were all nominally healthy when sampled, although unrecorded immune exposures were likely present. The donor was CMV seronegative and belonged to the group of 350 or so seronegative cohort members. A peripheral blood sample was provided by each donor, and peripheral blood mononuclear cells were used for TCR beta sequencing. Genomic DNA was extracted from the blood cell samples with the Qiagen DNeasy Blood Extraction Kit. CDR1 and CDR2 were assigned from the germline V gene (reference sequence) as SSHAT and FNYEAQ. The CDR3 spans 14 residues, from the cysteine through the phenylalanine. Only CDR3 DNA is held: 42 bases, read in frame from base 1. Relative to germline, V is 5 bases shorter and J is 1 base shorter, with 8 bases between their ends.

The rearranged chain carries TRBV7-7 and TRBJ1-4; the D gene cannot be resolved reliably. The sequencing sample was made of PBMCs. The sequence came from a woman in her late teens or twenties in good health and CMV-seronegative. The DNA reads TGTGCCAGCAGCCCGGAGGTAACTAATGAAAAACTGTTTTTT. Translated, it reads CASSPEVTNEKLFF.